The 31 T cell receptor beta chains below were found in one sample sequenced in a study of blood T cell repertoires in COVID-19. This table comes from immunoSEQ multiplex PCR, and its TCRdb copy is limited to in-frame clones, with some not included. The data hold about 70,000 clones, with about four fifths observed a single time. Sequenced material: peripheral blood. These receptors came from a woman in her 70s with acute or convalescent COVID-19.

The CDR3 nucleotides are TGCAGCGTCGTCCTAGCGGCAGGAGGCGAGCAGTACTTC. This sequence encodes CSVVLAAGGEQYF. The chain couples TRBV29-1 to TRBJ2-7, with 7 nucleotides matching TRBD2. With V trimmed by 6 bases and J by 6 bases, 11 bases remained unmatched. The CDR3 length is 13 residues. CDR1 SQVTM and CDR2 ANQGSEA come from the germline V gene.

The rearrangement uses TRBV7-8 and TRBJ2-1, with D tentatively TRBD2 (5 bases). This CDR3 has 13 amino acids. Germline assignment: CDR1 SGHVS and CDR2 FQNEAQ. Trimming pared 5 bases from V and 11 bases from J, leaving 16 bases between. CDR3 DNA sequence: TGTGCCAGCAGCCTGGGTACGTGGGAGAAGCAGTTCTTC. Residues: CASSLGTWEKQFF.

The CDR3 DNA reads TGTGCTAGTGGCCCCGGACAGGGTGCGGGCTATGGCTACACCTTC. Residues: CASGPGQGAGYGYTF. The rearrangement links TRBV12-5 to TRBJ1-2; TRBD1 aligns across 8 bases. V was pared by 6 bases and J by 4 bases, with 10 bases of the junction left unmatched. Germline V gives CDR1 LGHNT, CDR2 FRNRAP. This CDR3 has 15 residues.

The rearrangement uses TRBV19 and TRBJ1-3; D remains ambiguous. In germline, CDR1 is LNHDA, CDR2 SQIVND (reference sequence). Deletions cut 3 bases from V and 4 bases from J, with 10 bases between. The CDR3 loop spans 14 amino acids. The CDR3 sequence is CASSIGPLGNTIYF. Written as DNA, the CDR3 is TGTGCCAGTAGTATCGGTCCGCTGGGAAACACCATATATTTT.

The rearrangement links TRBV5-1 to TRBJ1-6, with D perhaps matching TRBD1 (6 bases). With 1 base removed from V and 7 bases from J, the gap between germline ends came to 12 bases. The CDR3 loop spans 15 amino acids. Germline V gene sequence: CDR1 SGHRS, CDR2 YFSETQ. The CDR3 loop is CASSLSLGQNSPLHF. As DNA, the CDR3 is TGCGCCAGCAGCTTGTCGTTGGGACAAAATTCACCCCTCCACTTT.

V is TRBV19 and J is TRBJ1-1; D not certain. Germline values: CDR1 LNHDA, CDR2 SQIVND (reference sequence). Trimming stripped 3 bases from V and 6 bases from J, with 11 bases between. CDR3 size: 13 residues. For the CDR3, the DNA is TGTGCCAGTAGTATTGGAGGGTATGCTGAAGCTTTCTTT. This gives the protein CASSIGGYAEAFF. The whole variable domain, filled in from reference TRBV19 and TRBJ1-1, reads DGGITQSPKYLFRKEGQNVTLSCEQNLNHDAMYWYRQDPGQGLRLIYYSQIVNDFQKGDIAEGYSVSREKKESFPLTVTSAQKNPTAFYLCASSIGGYAEAFFGQGTRLTVV.

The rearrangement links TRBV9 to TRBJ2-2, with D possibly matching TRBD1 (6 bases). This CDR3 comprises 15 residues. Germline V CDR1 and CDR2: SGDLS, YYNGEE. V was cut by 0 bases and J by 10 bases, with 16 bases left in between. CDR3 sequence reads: CASSVGAGAPKELFF. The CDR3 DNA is TGTGCCAGCAGCGTAGGGGCAGGGGCCCCAAAGGAGCTGTTTTTT.

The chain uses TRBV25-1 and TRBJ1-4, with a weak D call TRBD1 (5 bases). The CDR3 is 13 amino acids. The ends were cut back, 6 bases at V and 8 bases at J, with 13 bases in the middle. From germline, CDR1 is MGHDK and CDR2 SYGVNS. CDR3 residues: CASRWRGGEKLFF. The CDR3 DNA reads TGTGCCAGCAGGTGGAGGGGTGGGGAAAAACTGTTTTTT.

The CDR3 DNA sequence: TGTGCCAGCAGTTTCGTTGGCTCATACCCGCCCCAGCATTTT. Translating it yields CASSFVGSYPPQHF. The rearrangement links TRBV28 to TRBJ1-5; no firm D call. The V end was cut by 3 bases, the J end by 9 bases, with 15 bases between. There are 14 residues in the CDR3. Germline V CDR1 and CDR2: MDHEN, SYDVKM.

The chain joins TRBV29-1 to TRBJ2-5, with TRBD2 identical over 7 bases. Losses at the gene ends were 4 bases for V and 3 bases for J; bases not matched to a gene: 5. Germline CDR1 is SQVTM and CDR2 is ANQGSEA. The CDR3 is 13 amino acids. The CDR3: CSVARTRKETQYF. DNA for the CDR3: TGCAGCGTTGCGAGGACTAGGAAAGAGACCCAGTACTTC.

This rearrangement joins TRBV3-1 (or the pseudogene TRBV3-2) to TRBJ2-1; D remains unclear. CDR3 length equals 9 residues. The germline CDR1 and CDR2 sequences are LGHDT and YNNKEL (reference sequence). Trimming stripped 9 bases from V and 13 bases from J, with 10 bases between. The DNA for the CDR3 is TGTGCCAGTCTCGAACTCCAGTTCTTC. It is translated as CASLELQFF.

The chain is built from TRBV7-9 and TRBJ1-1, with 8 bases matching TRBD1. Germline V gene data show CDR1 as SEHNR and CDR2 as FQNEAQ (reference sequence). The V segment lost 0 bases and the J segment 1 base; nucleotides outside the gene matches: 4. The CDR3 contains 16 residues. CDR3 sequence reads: CASSLAWGTGNTEAFF. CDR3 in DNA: TGTGCCAGCAGCTTAGCGTGGGGGACAGGGAACACTGAAGCTTTCTTT.

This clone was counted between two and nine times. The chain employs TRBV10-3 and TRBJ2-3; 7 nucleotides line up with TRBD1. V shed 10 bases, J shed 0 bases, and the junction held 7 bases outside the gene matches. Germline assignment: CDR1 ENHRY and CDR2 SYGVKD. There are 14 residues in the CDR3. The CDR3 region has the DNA TGTGCCACCCAGACAGGGTCTAGCACAGATACGCAGTATTTT. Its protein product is CATQTGSSTDTQYF.

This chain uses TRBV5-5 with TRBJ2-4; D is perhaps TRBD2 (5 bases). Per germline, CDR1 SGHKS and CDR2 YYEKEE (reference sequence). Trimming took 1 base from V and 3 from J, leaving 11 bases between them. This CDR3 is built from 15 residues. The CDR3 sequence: CASSLRRSDKNIQYF. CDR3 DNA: TGTGCCAGCAGCTTGAGGAGGTCGGACAAAAACATTCAGTACTTC.

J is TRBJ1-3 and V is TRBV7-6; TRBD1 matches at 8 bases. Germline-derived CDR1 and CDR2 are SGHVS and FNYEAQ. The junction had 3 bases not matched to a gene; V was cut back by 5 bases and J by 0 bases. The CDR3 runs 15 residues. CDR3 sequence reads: CASSPRGLSGNTIYF. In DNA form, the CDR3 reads TGTGCCAGCAGCCCCAGGGGGCTCTCTGGAAACACCATATATTTT.

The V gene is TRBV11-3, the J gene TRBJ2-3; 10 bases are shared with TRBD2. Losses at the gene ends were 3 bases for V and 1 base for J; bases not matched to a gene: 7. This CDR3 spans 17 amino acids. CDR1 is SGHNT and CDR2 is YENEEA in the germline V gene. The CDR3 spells CASSFPLAGAGTDTQYF. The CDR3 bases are TGTGCCAGCAGCTTTCCCCTAGCGGGAGCAGGCACAGATACGCAGTATTTT.

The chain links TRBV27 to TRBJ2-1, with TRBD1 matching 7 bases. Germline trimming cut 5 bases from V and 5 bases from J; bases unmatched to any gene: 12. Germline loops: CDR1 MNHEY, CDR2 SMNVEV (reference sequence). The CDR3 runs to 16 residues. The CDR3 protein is CASSPSGRTGNNEQFF. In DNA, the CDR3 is TGTGCCAGCAGTCCTTCGGGTCGGACAGGTAACAATGAGCAGTTCTTC.

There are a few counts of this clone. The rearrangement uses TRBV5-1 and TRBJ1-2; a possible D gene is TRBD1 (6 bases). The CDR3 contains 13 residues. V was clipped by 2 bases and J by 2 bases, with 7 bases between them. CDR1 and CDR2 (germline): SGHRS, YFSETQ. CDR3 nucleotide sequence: TGCGCCAGCAGCTTAGGGACAAACTATGGCTACACCTTC. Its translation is CASSLGTNYGYTF.

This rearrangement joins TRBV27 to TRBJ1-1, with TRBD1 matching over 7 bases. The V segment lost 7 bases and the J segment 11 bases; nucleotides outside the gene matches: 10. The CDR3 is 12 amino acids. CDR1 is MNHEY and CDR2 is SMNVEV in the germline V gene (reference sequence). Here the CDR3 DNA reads TGTGCCAGCATCAGGGGGGTCATACCGGCTTTCTTT. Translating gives CASIRGVIPAFF.

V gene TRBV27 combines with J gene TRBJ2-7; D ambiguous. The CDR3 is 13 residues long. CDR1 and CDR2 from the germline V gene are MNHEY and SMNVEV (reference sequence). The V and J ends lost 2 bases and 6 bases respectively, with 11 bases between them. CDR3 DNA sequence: TGTGCCAGCAGTTTAAGGCTAGTCTCCGAGCAGTACTTC. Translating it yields CASSLRLVSEQYF.

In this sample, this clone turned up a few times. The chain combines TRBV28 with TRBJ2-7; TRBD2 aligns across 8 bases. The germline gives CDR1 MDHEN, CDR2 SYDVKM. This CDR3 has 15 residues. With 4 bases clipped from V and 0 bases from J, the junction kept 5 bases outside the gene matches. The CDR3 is CASSSRGGTSYEQYF. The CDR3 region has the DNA TGTGCCAGCAGTTCCCGCGGGGGGACCTCCTACGAGCAGTACTTC.

CDR3 bases: TGTGCCAGCAGCTCAATGCCGCTAGTGCCCTACGAGCAGTACTTC. It is translated as CASSSMPLVPYEQYF. The J gene is TRBJ2-7, the V gene TRBV7-2; D unresolved. Germline CDR1 is SGHTA and CDR2 is FQGNSA. The CDR3 sequence is 15 residues long. The ends were cut back, 4 bases at V and 2 bases at J, with 15 bases in the middle.

The CDR3 region is CASSQKGAETQYF. CDR3 DNA sequence: TGTGCCAGCAGCCAAAAAGGGGCGGAGACCCAGTACTTC. The chain combines TRBV3-1 (or the pseudogene TRBV3-2) with TRBJ2-5, with a weak D call TRBD1 (5 bases). With 2 bases removed from V and 5 bases from J, the gap between germline ends came to 9 bases. Looked up from germline, CDR1 is LGHDT and CDR2 is YNNKEL (reference sequence). There are 13 residues in the CDR3.

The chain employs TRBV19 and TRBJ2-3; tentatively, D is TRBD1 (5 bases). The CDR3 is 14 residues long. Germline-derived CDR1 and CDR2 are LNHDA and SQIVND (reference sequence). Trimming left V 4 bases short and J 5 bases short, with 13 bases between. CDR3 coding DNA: TGTGCCAGTAGTACGGGCCCTAGGGGAGATACGCAGTATTTT. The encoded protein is CASSTGPRGDTQYF.

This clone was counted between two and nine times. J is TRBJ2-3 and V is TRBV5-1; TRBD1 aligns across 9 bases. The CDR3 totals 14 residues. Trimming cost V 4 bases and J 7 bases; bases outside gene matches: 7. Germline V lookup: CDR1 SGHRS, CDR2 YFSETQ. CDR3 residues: CASSAGQGKNTQYF. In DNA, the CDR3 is TGCGCCAGCAGCGCTGGACAGGGGAAAAATACGCAGTATTTT.

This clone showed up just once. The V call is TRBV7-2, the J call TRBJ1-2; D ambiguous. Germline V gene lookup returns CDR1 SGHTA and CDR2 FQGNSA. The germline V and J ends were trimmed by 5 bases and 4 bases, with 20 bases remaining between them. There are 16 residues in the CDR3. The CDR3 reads CASSPPGGNKVYGYTF. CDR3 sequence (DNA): TGTGCCAGCAGCCCCCCAGGAGGGAATAAGGTCTATGGCTACACCTTC. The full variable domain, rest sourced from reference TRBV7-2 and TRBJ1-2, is GAGVSQSPSNKVTEKGKDVELRCDPISGHTALYWYRQSLGQGLEFLIYFQGNSAPDKSGLPSDRFSAERTGGSVSTLTIQRTQQEDSAVYLCASSPPGGNKVYGYTFGSGTRLTVV.

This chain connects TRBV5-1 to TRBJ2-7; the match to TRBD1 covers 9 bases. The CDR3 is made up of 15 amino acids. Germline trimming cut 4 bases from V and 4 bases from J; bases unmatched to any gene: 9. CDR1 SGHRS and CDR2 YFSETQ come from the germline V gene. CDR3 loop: CASSPRQGEGYEQYF. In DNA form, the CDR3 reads TGCGCCAGCAGCCCCCGACAGGGGGAAGGGTACGAGCAGTACTTC.

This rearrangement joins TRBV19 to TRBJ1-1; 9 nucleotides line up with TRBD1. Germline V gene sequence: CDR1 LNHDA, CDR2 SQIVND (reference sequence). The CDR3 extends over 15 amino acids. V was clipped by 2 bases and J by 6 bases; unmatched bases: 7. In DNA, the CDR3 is TGTGCCAGTAGTATAAGAGGACAGGGGTTCTCTGAAGCTTTCTTT. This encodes CASSIRGQGFSEAFF.

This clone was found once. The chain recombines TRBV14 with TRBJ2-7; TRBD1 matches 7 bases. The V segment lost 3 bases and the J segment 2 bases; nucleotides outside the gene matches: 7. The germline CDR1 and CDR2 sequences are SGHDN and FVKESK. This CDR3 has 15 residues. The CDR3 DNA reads TGTGCCAGCAGCCATAGACAGGGCTCCCCCTACGAGCAGTACTTC. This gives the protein CASSHRQGSPYEQYF.

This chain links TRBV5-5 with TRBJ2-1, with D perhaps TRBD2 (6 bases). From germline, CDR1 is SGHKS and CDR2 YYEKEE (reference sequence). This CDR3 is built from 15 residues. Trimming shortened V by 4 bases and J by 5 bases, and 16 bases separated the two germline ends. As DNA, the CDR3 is TGTGCCAGCAGCCCGAAGCGGCGGGGAGACAATGAGCAGTTCTTC. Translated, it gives CASSPKRRGDNEQFF.

The CDR3 bases are TGTGCCAGCAGTTTTAGCGGGGCAGAGACCCAGTACTTC. Protein sequence: CASSFSGAETQYF. The chain couples TRBV7-2 to TRBJ2-5; 8 nucleotides match TRBD2. There are 13 residues in the CDR3. The ends lost 6 bases at V and 4 bases at J; junction bases unmatched: 4. The germline CDR1 and CDR2 sequences are SGHTA and FQGNSA.